This T cell receptor beta chain emerged from a study of shared clonotypes between healthy human individuals. Clones were read by immunoSEQ multiplex PCR, and TCRdb kept only the in-frame ones, dropping some. This table holds around 99,000 clones, 60% to 70% found once. As for this clone: The sample holds other DNA sequences that translate to the same CDR3.

The material sequenced was memory CD8+ T cells sorted from blood. The subset denotes: CD45RO+ cells pooled with CCR7-negative TemRA cells. The TCR was taken from a man aged 25-40 years in good health.

The CDR3 sequence is CASSGRTGETYYEQYF. The CDR3 DNA follows: TGCGCCAGCAGCGGAAGGACAGGGGAAACCTACTACGAGCAGTACTTC. The chain carries TRBV5-1 and TRBJ2-7, with TRBD1 matching over 9 bases. V trimming: 4 bases; J trimming: 3 bases; junction bases outside the gene matches: 11. CDR3 length: 16 residues. The germline V gene has CDR1 SGHRS and CDR2 YFSETQ.